These 23 T cell receptor beta chains originate from one sample sequenced in a study of blood T cell repertoires in COVID-19 (dated by TCRdb to about 2020). Library method: the immunoSEQ multiplex PCR assay. This is the immuneACCESS table as TCRdb keeps it, with only in-frame sequences that have V and J called. A part of the clones is gone; compared with another copy, unresolved V genes explain less than half, and the rest is unexplained. This sample lists 95,000 to 100,000 clones; approximately 91% were detected once. The ten top clones hold 15% to 20% of the sample. The source material was peripheral blood. The receptors here all came from a man aged 45-60 years with acute or convalescent COVID-19.

This rearrangement joins TRBV5-1 to TRBJ1-2; TRBD1 aligns across 7 bases. J gave up 3 bases and V 4 bases, and 6 bases lay outside the gene matches. Germline V CDR1 and CDR2: SGHRS, YFSETQ. This CDR3 contains 14 residues. Here the CDR3 reads CASSPGQSYYGYTF. CDR3 coding DNA: TGCGCCAGCAGCCCGGGACAGTCCTACTATGGCTACACCTTC.

V and J are TRBV19 and TRBJ2-3, with 8 bases that match TRBD2. J lost 3 bases, V lost 6 bases, and 5 bases had no gene match. In germline, CDR1 is LNHDA, CDR2 SQIVND (reference sequence). CDR3 size: 14 residues. The CDR3: CASRPGGGTDTQYF. The CDR3 region has the DNA TGTGCCAGTAGGCCGGGGGGGGGAACAGATACGCAGTATTTT.

V gene TRBV28 combines with J gene TRBJ2-2; weak D call: TRBD1 (6 bases). Germline V lookup: CDR1 MDHEN, CDR2 SYDVKM. The CDR3 runs to 15 residues. The ends were cut back, 4 bases at V and 0 bases at J, with 9 bases in the middle. Here the CDR3 DNA reads TGTGCCAGCAGTTCGGACAGTACGAACACCGGGGAGCTGTTTTTT. Protein sequence: CASSSDSTNTGELFF.

The chain recombines TRBV7-2 with TRBJ1-6; D gene unclear. Germline V gene lookup returns CDR1 SGHTA and CDR2 FQGNSA. CDR3 length equals 14 residues. V lost 2 bases and J 7 bases, leaving 9 bases between the germline ends. This CDR3 is CASSLLQANSPLHF. CDR3 DNA sequence: TGTGCCAGCAGCTTACTTCAGGCAAATTCACCCCTCCACTTT. Based on the CDR3 plus reference TRBV7-2 and TRBJ1-6, the full variable domain is GAGVSQSPSNKVTEKGKDVELRCDPISGHTALYWYRQSLGQGLEFLIYFQGNSAPDKSGLPSDRFSAERTGGSVSTLTIQRTQQEDSAVYLCASSLLQANSPLHFGNGTRLTVT.

This chain joins TRBV5-5 and TRBJ1-4, with 7 bases identical to TRBD1. CDR3 length: 16 amino acids. CDR1 and CDR2 (germline): SGHKS, YYEKEE (reference sequence). V was clipped by 4 bases and J by 1 base; unmatched bases: 7. CDR3 sequence reads: CASSRLGTETNEKLFF. The CDR3 DNA sequence: TGTGCCAGCAGCCGCCTCGGGACAGAAACTAATGAAAAACTGTTTTTT.

This chain links TRBV12-3 or TRBV12-4 with TRBJ1-2; D perhaps matches TRBD1 (6 bases). CDR3 size: 13 residues. The V end was cut by 6 bases, the J end by 8 bases, with 16 bases between. The CDR3 coding sequence is TGTGCCAGCAGCCGAAACAGGGATCGGGGCTACACCTTC. The encoded protein is CASSRNRDRGYTF.

This chain connects TRBV4-1 to TRBJ2-3; possibly TRBD2 for D (7 bases). The germline V gene has CDR1 MGHRA and CDR2 YSYEKL. The CDR3 consists of 15 residues. Trimming stripped 0 bases from V and 7 bases from J, with 14 bases between. The CDR3 DNA follows: TGCGCCAGCAGCCAAGACGAGGGGGGGCGAAATACGCAGTATTTT. This codes for CASSQDEGGRNTQYF.

CDR3 sequence: CASSLDRGMTGELFF. CDR3 in DNA: TGTGCCAGCAGCTTAGACAGGGGGATGACCGGGGAGCTGTTTTTT. The chain couples TRBV7-9 to TRBJ2-2, with 8 bases aligning to TRBD1. Germline CDR1 reads SEHNR; CDR2 reads FQNEAQ (reference sequence). The CDR3 length is 15 residues. After removal of 1 base from V and 5 bases from J, the junction contained 3 bases not matched to a gene.

The V call is TRBV28, the J call TRBJ2-3; D is uncertain. Germline loops: CDR1 MDHEN, CDR2 SYDVKM. V gave up 2 bases and J gave up 5 bases, with 2 bases separating them. There are 11 residues in the CDR3. CDR3: CASSLRDTQYF. The CDR3 DNA follows: TGTGCCAGCAGTTTACGAGATACGCAGTATTTT. Supplemented by reference TRBV28 and TRBJ2-3, the full variable domain reads DVKVTQSSRYLVKRTGEKVFLECVQDMDHENMFWYRQDPGLGLRLIYFSYDVKMKEKGDIPEGYSVSREKKERFSLILESASTNQTSMYLCASSLRDTQYFGPGTRLTVL.

The chain joins TRBV4-1 to TRBJ1-1; D possibly corresponds to TRBD1 (5 bases). The CDR3 contains 15 residues. V lost 4 bases, J lost 0 bases, and 12 bases lay in between. CDR1 is MGHRA and CDR2 is YSYEKL in the germline V gene. CDR3 amino acids: CASSPAGNLNTEAFF. For the CDR3, the DNA is TGCGCCAGCAGCCCCGCAGGGAACTTGAACACTGAAGCTTTCTTT.

The V call is TRBV5-1, the J call TRBJ1-3; 11 bases agree with TRBD1. The CDR3 has 13 amino acids. Germline V gives CDR1 SGHRS, CDR2 YFSETQ. Trimming at V came to 9 bases and at J to 9 bases, leaving 8 bases not matched to a gene. Written as DNA, the CDR3 is TGCGCCACCCGAGAGGGGACAGGGGGCACCATATATTTT. Translated: CATREGTGGTIYF.

The genes are TRBV10-3 and TRBJ1-4; 11 bases map to TRBD1. Germline loops: CDR1 ENHRY, CDR2 SYGVKD. With V trimmed by 8 bases and J by 8 bases, 1 base remained unmatched. CDR3 length: 12 amino acids. DNA of the CDR3: TGTGCCATCGGGACAGGGGGAGAAAAACTGTTTTTT. This codes for CAIGTGGEKLFF.

The chain links TRBV10-2 to TRBJ1-2; possibly TRBD1 for D (6 bases). Between the trimmed V and J ends, which lost 3 bases and 0 bases, there was a span of 14 bases. Germline CDR1 is WSHSY and CDR2 is SAAADI. This CDR3 region has 16 residues. The CDR3 coding sequence is TGCGCCAGCAGTGACAGGTCAGGGGTCACTAACTATGGCTACACCTTC. Translation gives CASSDRSGVTNYGYTF.

The V gene is TRBV7-2, the J gene TRBJ2-3; D perhaps matches TRBD1 (6 bases). The CDR3 loop spans 14 amino acids. Trimming took 3 bases from V and 4 from J, leaving 11 bases between them. The germline V gene has CDR1 SGHTA and CDR2 FQGNSA. The CDR3 loop is CASSLPYRADTQYF. CDR3 sequence (DNA): TGTGCCAGCAGCTTGCCCTACAGGGCAGATACGCAGTATTTT.

This chain joins TRBV7-2 and TRBJ1-5; 8 nucleotides line up with TRBD1. The CDR3 runs to 17 residues. The V and J ends lost 3 bases and 7 bases, in that order; junction bases with no gene match: 14. The V gene's germline CDR1 is SGHTA and CDR2 FQGNSA. CDR3 coding DNA: TGTGCCAGCAGCTTCTTGTCCGGACAGGGCTTTTTACAGCCCCAGCATTTT. Amino acids: CASSFLSGQGFLQPQHF.

The CDR3: CASSFPNWGDTEAFF. The CDR3 DNA reads as TGTGCCAGCAGTTTTCCCAATTGGGGGGACACTGAAGCTTTCTTT. The chain carries TRBV28 and TRBJ1-1; a possible D gene is TRBD1 (5 bases). The CDR3 totals 15 residues. The V gene lost 3 bases and the J gene lost 3 bases, with 14 bases spanning the gap. Germline values: CDR1 MDHEN, CDR2 SYDVKM.

The V and J genes are TRBV5-1 and TRBJ2-2, with D perhaps assigned TRBD1 or TRBD2 (6 bases each). Trimming cost V 9 bases and J 4 bases, with 10 bases left between them. This CDR3 is 12 amino acids long. Germline-derived CDR1 and CDR2 are SGHRS and YFSETQ. For the CDR3, the DNA is TGCGCCACCAGGGGAGGCACCGGGGAGCTGTTTTTT. The encoded protein is CATRGGTGELFF.

This rearrangement joins TRBV5-1 to TRBJ1-4; D remains unclear. CDR3 length: 15 residues. Looked up from germline, CDR1 is SGHRS and CDR2 is YFSETQ. Trimming took off 0 bases at V and 2 bases at J, with 8 bases between the two ends. The CDR3 nucleotides read TGCGCCAGCAGCTTGGCCCTTGCGACTAATGAAAAACTGTTTTTT. Translating gives CASSLALATNEKLFF.

V usage is TRBV5-4 and J usage is TRBJ2-3; D possibly corresponds to TRBD2 (6 bases). The V end lost 0 bases, the J end lost 0 bases, and 14 bases lay between the germline ends. Looked up from germline, CDR1 is SGHNT and CDR2 is YYREEE (reference sequence). The CDR3 is made up of 17 amino acids. DNA for the CDR3: TGTGCCAGCAGCTTGGAAGGGCGGGGTCCTAGCACAGATACGCAGTATTTT. Encoded protein: CASSLEGRGPSTDTQYF.

This clone was counted a single time. The chain joins TRBV19 to TRBJ2-7; 7 nucleotides match TRBD1. Germline V gives CDR1 LNHDA, CDR2 SQIVND (reference sequence). V lost 6 bases to trimming and J lost 1 base; unmatched junction nucleotides: 6. The CDR3 totals 14 residues. CDR3 DNA sequence: TGTGCCAGTAGATCCCCAGGGGGATCCTACGAGCAGTACTTC. This gives the protein CASRSPGGSYEQYF.

The J gene is TRBJ1-2, the V gene TRBV5-1, with TRBD1 matching 10 bases. Germline-derived CDR1 and CDR2 are SGHRS and YFSETQ. V lost 4 bases and J lost 2; bases outside the gene matches: 2. CDR3 length equals 14 residues. DNA of the CDR3: TGCGCCAGCAGCGGGGGACAGGGGAACTATGGCTACACCTTC. Translated: CASSGGQGNYGYTF.

This chain connects TRBV9 to TRBJ2-1; TRBD2 aligns across 11 bases. The CDR3 has 16 amino acids. CDR1 is SGDLS and CDR2 is YYNGEE in the germline V gene. With 4 bases clipped from V and 7 bases from J, the junction kept 10 bases outside the gene matches. DNA for the CDR3: TGTGCCAGCAGCCCGATAGCGGGGGGGCCTAAGAATGAGCAGTTCTTC. It codes for CASSPIAGGPKNEQFF.

The J gene is TRBJ1-1, the V gene TRBV5-6; D perhaps matches TRBD1 (5 bases). CDR3 size: 14 residues. Trimming took 1 base from V and 8 from J, leaving 15 bases between them. Germline V gives CDR1 SGHDT, CDR2 YYEEEE. This chain's CDR3 is CASSLREGIPEAFF. The DNA of the CDR3 is TGTGCCAGCAGCTTGAGGGAGGGGATCCCCGAAGCTTTCTTT. Variable domain in full (rest from reference TRBV5-6 and TRBJ1-1): DAGVTQSPTHLIKTRGQQVTLRCSPKSGHDTVSWYQQALGQGPQFIFQYYEEEERQRGNFPDRFSGHQFPNYSSELNVNALLLGDSALYLCASSLREGIPEAFFGQGTRLTVV.